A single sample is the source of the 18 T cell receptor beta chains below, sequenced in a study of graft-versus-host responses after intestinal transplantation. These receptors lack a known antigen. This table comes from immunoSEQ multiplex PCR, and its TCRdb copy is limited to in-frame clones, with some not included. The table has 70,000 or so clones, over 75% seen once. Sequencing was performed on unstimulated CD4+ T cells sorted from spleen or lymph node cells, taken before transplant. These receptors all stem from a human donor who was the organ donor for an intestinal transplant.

The DNA of the CDR3 is TGCAGTGCTGAGACGCCAGGTGAGCAGTTCTTC. It codes for CSAETPGEQFF. This rearrangement joins TRBV20-1 to TRBJ2-1; no reliable D call. The CDR3 is 11 residues long. Germline V gene data show CDR1 as DFQATT and CDR2 as SNEGSKA (reference sequence). Trimming took off 5 bases at V and 9 bases at J, with 11 bases between the two ends.

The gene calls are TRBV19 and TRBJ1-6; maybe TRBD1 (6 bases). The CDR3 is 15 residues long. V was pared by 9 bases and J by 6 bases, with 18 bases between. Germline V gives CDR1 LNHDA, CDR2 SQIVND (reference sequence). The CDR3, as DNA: TGTGCCAGCCGTTTCCTTGGGGGCCCTAATTCACCCCTCCACTTT. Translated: CASRFLGGPNSPLHF. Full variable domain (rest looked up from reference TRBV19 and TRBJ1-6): DGGITQSPKYLFRKEGQNVTLSCEQNLNHDAMYWYRQDPGQGLRLIYYSQIVNDFQKGDIAEGYSVSREKKESFPLTVTSAQKNPTAFYLCASRFLGGPNSPLHFGNGTRLTVT.

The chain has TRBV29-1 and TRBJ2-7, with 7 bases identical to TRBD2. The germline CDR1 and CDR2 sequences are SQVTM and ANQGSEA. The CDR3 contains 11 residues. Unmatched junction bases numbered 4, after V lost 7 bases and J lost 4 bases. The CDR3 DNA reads TGCAGCGCCGGGGAGGGGTACGAGCAGTACGTC. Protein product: CSAGEGYEQYV.

This CDR3 reads CASSEMTGTVLWGTEAFF. The CDR3 nucleotides read TGTGCCAGCTCAGAGATGACCGGGACAGTCCTTTGGGGCACTGAAGCTTTCTTT. The rearrangement joins TRBV18 to TRBJ1-1, with 7 bases lining up with TRBD1. V lost 5 bases and J lost 4; bases outside the gene matches: 19. CDR3 length: 18 amino acids. CDR1 is KGHSH and CDR2 is LQKENI in the germline V gene.

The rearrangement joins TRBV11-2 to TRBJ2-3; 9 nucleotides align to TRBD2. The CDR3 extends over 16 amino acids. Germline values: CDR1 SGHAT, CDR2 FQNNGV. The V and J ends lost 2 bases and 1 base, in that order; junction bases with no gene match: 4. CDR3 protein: CASSLSSSGGTDTQYF. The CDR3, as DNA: TGTGCCAGCAGCTTATCCTCTAGCGGGGGCACAGATACGCAGTATTTT.

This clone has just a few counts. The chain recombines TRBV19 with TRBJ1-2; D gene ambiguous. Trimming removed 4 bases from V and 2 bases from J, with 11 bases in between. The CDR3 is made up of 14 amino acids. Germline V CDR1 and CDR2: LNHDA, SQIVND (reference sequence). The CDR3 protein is CASSSRFSNYGYTF. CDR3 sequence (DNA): TGTGCCAGTAGTAGCAGGTTCTCGAACTATGGCTACACCTTC. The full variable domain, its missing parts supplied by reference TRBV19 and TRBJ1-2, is DGGITQSPKYLFRKEGQNVTLSCEQNLNHDAMYWYRQDPGQGLRLIYYSQIVNDFQKGDIAEGYSVSREKKESFPLTVTSAQKNPTAFYLCASSSRFSNYGYTFGSGTRLTVV.

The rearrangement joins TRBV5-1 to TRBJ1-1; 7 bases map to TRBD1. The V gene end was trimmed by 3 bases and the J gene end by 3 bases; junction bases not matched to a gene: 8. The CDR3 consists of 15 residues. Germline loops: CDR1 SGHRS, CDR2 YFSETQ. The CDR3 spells CASSSIGGADTEAFF. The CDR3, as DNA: TGCGCCAGCAGCTCGATAGGGGGCGCTGACACTGAAGCTTTCTTT.

The CDR3 sequence: CASSPTDRGDTIYF. CDR3 DNA sequence: TGCGCCAGCAGCCCTACGGACAGGGGTGACACCATATATTTT. This rearrangement joins TRBV5-1 to TRBJ1-3, with 9 nucleotides matching TRBD1. The V and J ends lost 4 bases and 8 bases, in that order; junction bases with no gene match: 7. CDR1 is SGHRS and CDR2 is YFSETQ in the germline V gene. The CDR3 has 14 residues.

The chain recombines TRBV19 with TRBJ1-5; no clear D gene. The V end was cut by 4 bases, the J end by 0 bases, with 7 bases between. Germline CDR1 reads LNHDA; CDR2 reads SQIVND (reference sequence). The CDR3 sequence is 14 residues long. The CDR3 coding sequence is TGTGCCAGTAGTACCTCAGGTAGCAATCAGCCCCAGCATTTT. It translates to CASSTSGSNQPQHF. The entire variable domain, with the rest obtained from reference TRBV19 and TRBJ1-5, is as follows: DGGITQSPKYLFRKEGQNVTLSCEQNLNHDAMYWYRQDPGQGLRLIYYSQIVNDFQKGDIAEGYSVSREKKESFPLTVTSAQKNPTAFYLCASSTSGSNQPQHFGDGTRLSIL.

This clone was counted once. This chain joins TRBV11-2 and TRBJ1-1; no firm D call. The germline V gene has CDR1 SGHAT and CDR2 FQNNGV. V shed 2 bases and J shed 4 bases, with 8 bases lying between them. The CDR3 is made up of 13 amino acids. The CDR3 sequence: CASSLIRGTEAFF. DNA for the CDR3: TGTGCCAGCAGCTTAATCCGGGGCACTGAAGCTTTCTTT. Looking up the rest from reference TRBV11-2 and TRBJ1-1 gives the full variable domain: EAGVAQSPRYKIIEKRQSVAFWCNPISGHATLYWYQQILGQGPKLLIQFQNNGVVDDSQLPKDRFSAERLKGVDSTLKIQPAKLEDSAVYLCASSLIRGTEAFFGQGTRLTVV.

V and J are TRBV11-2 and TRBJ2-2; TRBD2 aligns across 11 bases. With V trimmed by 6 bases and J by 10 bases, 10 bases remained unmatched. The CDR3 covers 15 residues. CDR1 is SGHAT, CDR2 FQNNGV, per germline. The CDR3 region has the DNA TGTGCCAGCAGACTAGCGGGGGACCCGGATGAGGAGCTGTTTTTT. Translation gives CASRLAGDPDEELFF. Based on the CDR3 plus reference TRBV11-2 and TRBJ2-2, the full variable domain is EAGVAQSPRYKIIEKRQSVAFWCNPISGHATLYWYQQILGQGPKLLIQFQNNGVVDDSQLPKDRFSAERLKGVDSTLKIQPAKLEDSAVYLCASRLAGDPDEELFFGEGSRLTVL.

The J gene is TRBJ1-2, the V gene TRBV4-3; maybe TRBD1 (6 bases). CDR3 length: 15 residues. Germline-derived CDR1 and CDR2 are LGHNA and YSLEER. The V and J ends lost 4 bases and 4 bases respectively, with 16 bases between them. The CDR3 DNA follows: TGCGCCAGCAGCCGGGGCCAGGGGATGGGCTATGGCTACACCTTC. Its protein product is CASSRGQGMGYGYTF.

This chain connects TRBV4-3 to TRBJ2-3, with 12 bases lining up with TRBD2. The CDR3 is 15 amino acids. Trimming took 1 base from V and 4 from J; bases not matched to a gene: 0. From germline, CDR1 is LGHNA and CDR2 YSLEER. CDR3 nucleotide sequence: TGCGCCAGCAGCCAAGGACTAGCGGGGGCAGATACGCAGTATTTT. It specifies CASSQGLAGADTQYF.

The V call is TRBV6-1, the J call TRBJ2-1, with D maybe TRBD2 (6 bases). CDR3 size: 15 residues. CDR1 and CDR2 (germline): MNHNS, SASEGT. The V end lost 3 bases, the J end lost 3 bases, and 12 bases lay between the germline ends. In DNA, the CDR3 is TGTGCCAGCAGTGAGGTGGGGGGAAACTACAATGAGCAGTTCTTC. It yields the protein CASSEVGGNYNEQFF.

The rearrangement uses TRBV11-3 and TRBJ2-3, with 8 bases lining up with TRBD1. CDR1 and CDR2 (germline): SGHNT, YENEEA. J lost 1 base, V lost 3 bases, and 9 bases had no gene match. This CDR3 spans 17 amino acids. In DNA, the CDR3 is TGTGCCAGCAGCTTTGGTACAGGGGGGCCGGGCACAGATACGCAGTATTTT. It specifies CASSFGTGGPGTDTQYF.

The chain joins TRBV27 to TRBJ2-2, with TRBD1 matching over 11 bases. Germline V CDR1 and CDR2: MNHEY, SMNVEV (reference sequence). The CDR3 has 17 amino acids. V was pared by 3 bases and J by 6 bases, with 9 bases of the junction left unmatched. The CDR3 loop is CASSFLGTGGGSGELFF. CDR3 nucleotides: TGTGCCAGCAGTTTCCTTGGGACAGGGGGTGGGTCCGGGGAGCTGTTTTTT.

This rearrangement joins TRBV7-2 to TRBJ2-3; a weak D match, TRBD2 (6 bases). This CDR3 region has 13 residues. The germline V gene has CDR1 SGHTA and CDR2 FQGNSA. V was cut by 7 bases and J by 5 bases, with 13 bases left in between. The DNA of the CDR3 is TGTGCCAGCACCCTAGGCGGGGAAGATACGCAGTATTTT. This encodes CASTLGGEDTQYF.

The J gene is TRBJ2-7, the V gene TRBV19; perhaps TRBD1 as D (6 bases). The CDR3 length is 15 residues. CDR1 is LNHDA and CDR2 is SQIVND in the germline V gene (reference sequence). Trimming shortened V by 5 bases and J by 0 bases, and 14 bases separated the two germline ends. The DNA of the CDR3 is TGTGCCAGTAGTTTTACCGGGACAAACTCCTACGAGCAGTACGTC. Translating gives CASSFTGTNSYEQYV.